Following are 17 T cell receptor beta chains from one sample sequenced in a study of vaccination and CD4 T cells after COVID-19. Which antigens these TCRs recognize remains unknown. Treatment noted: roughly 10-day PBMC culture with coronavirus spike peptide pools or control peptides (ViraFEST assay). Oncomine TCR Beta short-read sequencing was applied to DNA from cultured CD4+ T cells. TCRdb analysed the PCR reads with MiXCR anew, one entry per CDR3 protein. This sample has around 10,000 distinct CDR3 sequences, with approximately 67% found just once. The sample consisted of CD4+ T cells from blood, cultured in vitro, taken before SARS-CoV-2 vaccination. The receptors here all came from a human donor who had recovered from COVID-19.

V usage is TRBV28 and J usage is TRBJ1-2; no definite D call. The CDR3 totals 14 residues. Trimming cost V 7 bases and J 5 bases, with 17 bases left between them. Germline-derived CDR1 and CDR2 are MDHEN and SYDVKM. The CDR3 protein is CASTLTGKGYGYTF. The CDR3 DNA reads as TGTGCCAGCACCCTTACGGGAAAGGGATATGGCTACACCTTC.

CDR3 in amino acids: CAWSVGLVNTEAFF. In DNA, the CDR3 is TGTGCCTGGAGTGTAGGTCTGGTGAACACTGAAGCTTTCTTT. The V and J genes are TRBV30 and TRBJ1-1; the D is unclear. CDR1 is GTSNPN, CDR2 SVGIG, per germline (reference sequence). Trimming removed 0 bases at V and 0 bases at J, with 8 bases between. The CDR3 runs to 14 residues.

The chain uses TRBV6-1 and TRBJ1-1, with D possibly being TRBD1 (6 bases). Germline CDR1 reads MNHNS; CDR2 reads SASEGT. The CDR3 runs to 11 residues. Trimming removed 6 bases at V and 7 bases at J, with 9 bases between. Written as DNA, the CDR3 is TGTGCCAGCAGGCGGGACAATGAAGCTTTCTTT. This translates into CASRRDNEAFF.

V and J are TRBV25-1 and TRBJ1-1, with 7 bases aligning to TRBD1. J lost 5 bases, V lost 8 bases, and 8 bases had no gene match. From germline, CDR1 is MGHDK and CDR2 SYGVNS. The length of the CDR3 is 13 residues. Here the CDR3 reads CASATGLLTEAFF. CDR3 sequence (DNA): TGTGCCAGCGCGACAGGGTTACTGACTGAAGCTTTCTTT.

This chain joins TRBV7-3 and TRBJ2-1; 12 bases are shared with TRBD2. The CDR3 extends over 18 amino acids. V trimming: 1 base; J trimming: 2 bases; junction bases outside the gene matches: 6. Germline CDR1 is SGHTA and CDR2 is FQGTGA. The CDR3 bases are TGTGCCAGCAGCTTAATGACTAGCGGGAGTGGTGCCTACAATGAGCAGTTCTTC. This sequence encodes CASSLMTSGSGAYNEQFF.

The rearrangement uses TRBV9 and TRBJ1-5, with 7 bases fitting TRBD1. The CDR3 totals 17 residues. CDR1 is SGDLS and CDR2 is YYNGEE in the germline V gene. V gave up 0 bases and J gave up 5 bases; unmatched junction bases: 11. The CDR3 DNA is TGTGCCAGCAGCGTAGCTTTAGGGCAGGGGGACCATCAGCCCCAGCATTTT. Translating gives CASSVALGQGDHQPQHF.

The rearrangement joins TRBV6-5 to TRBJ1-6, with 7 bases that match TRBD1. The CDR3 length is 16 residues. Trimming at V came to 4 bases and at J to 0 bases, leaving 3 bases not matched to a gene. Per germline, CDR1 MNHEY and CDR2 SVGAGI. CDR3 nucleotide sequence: TGTGCCAGCAGTTCGAACAGGGGCTCCTATAATTCACCCCTCCACTTT. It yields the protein CASSSNRGSYNSPLHF.

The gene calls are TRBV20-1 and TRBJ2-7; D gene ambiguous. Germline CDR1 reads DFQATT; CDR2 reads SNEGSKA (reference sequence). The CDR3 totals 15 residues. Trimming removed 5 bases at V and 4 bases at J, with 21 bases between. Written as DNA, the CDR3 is TGCAGTGCTCTACCCCTAATTAGTGGAGCATACGAGCAGTACTTC. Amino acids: CSALPLISGAYEQYF.

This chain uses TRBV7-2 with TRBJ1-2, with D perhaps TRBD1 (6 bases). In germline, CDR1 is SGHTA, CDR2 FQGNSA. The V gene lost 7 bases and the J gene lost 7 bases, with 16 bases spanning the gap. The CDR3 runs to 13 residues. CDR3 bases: TGTGCCAGCACCCCAGGGGTCATCTTTGGCTACACCTTC. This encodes CASTPGVIFGYTF.

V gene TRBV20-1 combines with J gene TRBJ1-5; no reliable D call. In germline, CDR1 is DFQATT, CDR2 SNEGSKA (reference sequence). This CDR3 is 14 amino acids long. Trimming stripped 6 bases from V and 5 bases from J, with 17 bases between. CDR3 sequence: CSAQASGQYQPQHF. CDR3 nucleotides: TGCAGTGCCCAAGCCTCGGGTCAATATCAGCCCCAGCATTTT.

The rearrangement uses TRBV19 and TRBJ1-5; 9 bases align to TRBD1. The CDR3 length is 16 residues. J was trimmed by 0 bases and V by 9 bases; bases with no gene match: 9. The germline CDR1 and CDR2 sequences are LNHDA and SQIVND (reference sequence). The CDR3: CARVGDREHSNQPQHF. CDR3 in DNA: TGTGCCAGGGTCGGGGACAGGGAACATAGCAATCAGCCCCAGCATTTT.

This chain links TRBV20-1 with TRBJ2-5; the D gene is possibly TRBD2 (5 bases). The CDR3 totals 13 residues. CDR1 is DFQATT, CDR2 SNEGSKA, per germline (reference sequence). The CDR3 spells CGSNRNFQETQYF. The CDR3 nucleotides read TGCGGGAGTAACCGAAATTTCCAAGAGACCCAGTACTTC.

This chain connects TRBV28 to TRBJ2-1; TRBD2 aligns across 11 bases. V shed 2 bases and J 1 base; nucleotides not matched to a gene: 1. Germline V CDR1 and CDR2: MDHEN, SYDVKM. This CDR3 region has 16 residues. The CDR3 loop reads CASSLASGRSYNEQFF. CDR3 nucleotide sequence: TGTGCCAGCAGTTTAGCTAGCGGGAGGTCCTACAATGAGCAGTTCTTC.

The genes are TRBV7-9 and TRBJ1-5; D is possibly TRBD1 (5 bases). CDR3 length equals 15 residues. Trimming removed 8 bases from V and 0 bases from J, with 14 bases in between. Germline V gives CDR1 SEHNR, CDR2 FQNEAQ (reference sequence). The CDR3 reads CASGAQVHSNQPQHF. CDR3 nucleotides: TGTGCCAGCGGGGCACAGGTCCATAGCAATCAGCCCCAGCATTTT. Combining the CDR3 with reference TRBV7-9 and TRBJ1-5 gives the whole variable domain DTGVSQNPRHKITKRGQNVTFRCDPISEHNRLYWYRQTLGQGPEFLTYFQNEAQLEKSRLLSDRFSAERPKGSFSTLEIQRTEQGDSAMYLCASGAQVHSNQPQHFGDGTRLSIL.

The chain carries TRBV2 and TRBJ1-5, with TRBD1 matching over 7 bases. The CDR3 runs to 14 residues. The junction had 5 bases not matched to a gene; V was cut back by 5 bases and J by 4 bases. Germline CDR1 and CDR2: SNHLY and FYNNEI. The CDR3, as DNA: TGTGCCAGCAGTCCCCCAGGGGGGAATCAGCCCCAGCATTTT. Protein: CASSPPGGNQPQHF.

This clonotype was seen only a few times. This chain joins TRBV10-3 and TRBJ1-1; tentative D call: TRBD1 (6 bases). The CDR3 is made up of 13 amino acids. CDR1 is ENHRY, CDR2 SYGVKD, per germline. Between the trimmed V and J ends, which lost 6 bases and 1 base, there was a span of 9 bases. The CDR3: CAISSDRNTEAFF. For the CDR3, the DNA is TGTGCCATCAGCTCGGACAGGAACACTGAAGCTTTCTTT.

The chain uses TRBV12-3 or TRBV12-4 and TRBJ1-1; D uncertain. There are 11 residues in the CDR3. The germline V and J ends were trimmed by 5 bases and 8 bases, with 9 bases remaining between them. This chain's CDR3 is CASSPGVEAFF. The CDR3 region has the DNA TGTGCCAGCAGTCCTGGGGTAGAAGCTTTCTTT.